The 20 T cell receptor beta chains in this list originate from one sample, sequenced in a study of technical replicates of blood from a handful of donors listed by TCRdb under 2017. The library came from the immunoSEQ multiplex PCR assay. TCRdb provides this immuneACCESS table in a form limited to in-frame rearrangements. Some clones are lacking; in checked studies, under half of them reflect an unresolved V gene, and why the rest are absent is not known. The sample contains about 62,000 clones, more than 70% of them found a single time. The ten largest clones add up to roughly 5.2% of the sample. Source material: PBMCs. These receptors all stem from a human donor in good health. Some clones in this sample may be carry-over from other donors' samples.

The chain combines TRBV2 with TRBJ1-2, with 12 bases identical to TRBD1. The germline gives CDR1 SNHLY, CDR2 FYNNEI. The CDR3 spans 12 residues. J was trimmed by 8 bases and V by 8 bases; bases with no gene match: 3. The DNA of the CDR3 is TGTGCCAGCGGGGACAGGGGGCGAGGCTACACCTTC. The encoded protein is CASGDRGRGYTF.

This chain uses TRBV2 with TRBJ2-2, with TRBD1 matching 10 bases. Germline assignment: CDR1 SNHLY and CDR2 FYNNEI. V shed 5 bases, J shed 6 bases, and the junction held 3 bases outside the gene matches. This CDR3 spans 14 amino acids. The CDR3 region has the DNA TGTGCCAGCAGTAGGACAGGGGGTGCCGGGGAGCTGTTTTTT. This encodes CASSRTGGAGELFF.

The J gene is TRBJ2-5, the V gene TRBV7-2; tentative D call: TRBD2 (5 bases). CDR1 and CDR2 (germline): SGHTA, FQGNSA. The CDR3 length is 14 residues. Trimming stripped 2 bases from V and 0 bases from J, with 7 bases between. CDR3 sequence: CASSLQRNQETQYF. The DNA for the CDR3 is TGTGCCAGCAGCTTACAGCGGAACCAAGAGACCCAGTACTTC.

The chain links TRBV7-2 to TRBJ2-3; the match to TRBD2 covers 7 bases. The germline V gene has CDR1 SGHTA and CDR2 FQGNSA. The length of the CDR3 is 17 residues. J gave up 2 bases and V 4 bases, and 12 bases lay outside the gene matches. CDR3 coding DNA: TGTGCCAGCAGCTCCCGACTAGCTAGTCGACCCACAGATACGCAGTATTTT. This gives the protein CASSSRLASRPTDTQYF.

This sequence joins TRBV4-3 and TRBJ2-3; 12 nucleotides align to TRBD2. The CDR3 has 16 residues. V shed 0 bases, J shed 4 bases, and the junction held 2 bases outside the gene matches. CDR1 is LGHNA, CDR2 YSLEER, per germline. DNA for the CDR3: TGCGCCAGCAGCCAAGACCTAGCGGGGGGGCCAGATACGCAGTATTTT. This encodes CASSQDLAGGPDTQYF.

V and J are TRBV4-2 and TRBJ2-3; TRBD1 aligns across 9 bases. Looked up from germline, CDR1 is LGHNA and CDR2 is YNFKEQ. This CDR3 is 15 amino acids long. Trimming took 5 bases from V and 5 from J; bases not matched to a gene: 8. The CDR3 reads CASSSQQGAGDTQYF. For the CDR3, the DNA is TGTGCCAGCAGCTCACAACAGGGGGCAGGAGATACGCAGTATTTT.

The chain couples TRBV7-8 to TRBJ1-4; 9 bases align to TRBD1. The germline V gene encodes CDR1 SGHVS and CDR2 FQNEAQ. The CDR3 contains 14 residues. The trim removed 5 bases at V and 8 bases at J, leaving 6 bases unmatched. DNA for the CDR3: TGTGCCAGCAGCCTACAGGGGGCCGGGGAAAAACTGTTTTTT. This sequence encodes CASSLQGAGEKLFF.

The table lists this clone with a count of one. V usage is TRBV7-2 and J usage is TRBJ2-5, with D hard to call. Germline values: CDR1 SGHTA, CDR2 FQGNSA. The CDR3 has 12 amino acids. With 5 bases removed from V and 7 bases from J, the gap between germline ends came to 11 bases. CDR3: CASSVERGTQYF. DNA for the CDR3: TGTGCCAGCAGCGTCGAGAGAGGGACCCAGTACTTC.

V is TRBV6-4 and J is TRBJ2-1; tentatively, D is TRBD2 (5 bases). The CDR3 is made up of 13 amino acids. V was cut by 8 bases and J by 1 base, with 9 bases left in between. Germline CDR1 is MRHNA and CDR2 is SNTAGT. As DNA, the CDR3 is TGTGCCAGCTCCGTAGCGTCCTACAATGAGCAGTTCTTC. Protein product: CASSVASYNEQFF.

This chain joins TRBV27 and TRBJ2-3, with D possibly being TRBD2 (8 bases). CDR1 and CDR2 from the germline V gene are MNHEY and SMNVEV (reference sequence). CDR3 length equals 17 residues. The V gene lost 6 bases and the J gene lost 0 bases, with 19 bases spanning the gap. The CDR3: CASRAGARQGSTDTQYF. In nucleotides, the CDR3 is TGTGCCAGCAGAGCGGGGGCCAGACAGGGTAGCACAGATACGCAGTATTTT.

The rearrangement joins TRBV4-3 to TRBJ2-3; 10 nucleotides align to TRBD2. CDR3 size: 15 residues. V shed 4 bases and J 5 bases; nucleotides not matched to a gene: 6. Germline-derived CDR1 and CDR2 are LGHNA and YSLEER. The CDR3 is CASSPLAGDVDTQYF. CDR3 DNA sequence: TGCGCCAGCAGCCCGCTAGCGGGAGACGTAGATACGCAGTATTTT.

The rearrangement joins TRBV6-5 to TRBJ2-7; 12 nucleotides align to TRBD1. The CDR3 length is 16 residues. The V gene end was trimmed by 0 bases and the J gene end by 4 bases; junction bases not matched to a gene: 4. The germline V gene encodes CDR1 MNHEY and CDR2 SVGAGI. This CDR3 is CASSYSGTGGSYEQYF. The DNA for the CDR3 is TGTGCCAGCAGTTACTCCGGGACAGGGGGCAGTTACGAGCAGTACTTC.

This chain joins TRBV7-8 and TRBJ1-6; D unresolved. CDR3 length equals 15 residues. Deletions cut 0 bases from V and 0 bases from J, with 3 bases between. Looked up from germline, CDR1 is SGHVS and CDR2 is FQNEAQ. The CDR3 sequence is CASSLASSYNSPLHF. The CDR3 bases are TGTGCCAGCAGCTTAGCGAGCTCCTATAATTCACCCCTCCACTTT.

This chain links TRBV5-1 with TRBJ1-4, with D perhaps TRBD1 (5 bases). The V end lost 4 bases, the J end lost 0 bases, and 13 bases lay between the germline ends. This CDR3 region has 16 residues. The V gene's germline CDR1 is SGHRS and CDR2 YFSETQ. This chain's CDR3 is CASSVGTGATNEKLFF. The DNA of the CDR3 is TGCGCCAGCAGCGTGGGTACAGGTGCAACTAATGAAAAACTGTTTTTT.

This chain joins TRBV7-3 and TRBJ2-3, with 9 bases aligning to TRBD2. This CDR3 has 14 residues. V shed 2 bases and J 7 bases; nucleotides not matched to a gene: 4. Germline lookup yields CDR1 SGHTA and CDR2 FQGTGA. The CDR3 region is CASSLASGRHTQYF. CDR3 nucleotides: TGTGCCAGCAGCTTAGCCAGCGGGAGGCATACGCAGTATTTT.

The chain uses TRBV6-5 and TRBJ2-6; tentative D call: TRBD1 (5 bases). CDR1 MNHEY and CDR2 SVGAGI come from the germline V gene. Trimming shortened V by 10 bases and J by 4 bases, and 11 bases separated the two germline ends. The CDR3 is made up of 13 amino acids. The chain's CDR3 is CATQGAGANVLTF. The CDR3 region has the DNA TGTGCCACTCAGGGTGCAGGGGCCAACGTCCTGACTTTC.

This clone was detected only a few times. V usage is TRBV2 and J usage is TRBJ1-2, with 8 bases identical to TRBD1. The CDR3 consists of 14 residues. Trimming took 6 bases from V and 6 from J; bases not matched to a gene: 9. The germline V gene has CDR1 SNHLY and CDR2 FYNNEI. CDR3 nucleotide sequence: TGTGCCAGCAGCGCAGGGGGCGCTTCTGATGGCTACACCTTC. Its protein is CASSAGGASDGYTF.

The chain couples TRBV5-1 to TRBJ1-4; tentative D call: TRBD1 (6 bases). Trimming stripped 2 bases from V and 7 bases from J, with 18 bases between. This CDR3 has 16 amino acids. Per the germline V gene, CDR1 is SGHRS and CDR2 is YFSETQ. CDR3 coding DNA: TGCGCCAGCAGCTTAGCAGGGGTCAGGTTTAGTGAAAAACTGTTTTTT. Translation gives CASSLAGVRFSEKLFF.

The rearrangement links TRBV27 to TRBJ1-1; TRBD1 matches at 8 bases. Germline V lookup: CDR1 MNHEY, CDR2 SMNVEV (reference sequence). This CDR3 has 15 residues. The junction had 7 bases not matched to a gene; V was cut back by 1 base and J by 6 bases. The chain's CDR3 is CASSLWGGQGAEAFF. CDR3 DNA sequence: TGTGCCAGCAGTTTATGGGGAGGACAGGGAGCTGAAGCTTTCTTT.

The CDR3 DNA is TGTGCCACGAACCGGGACACTTACGAGCAGTACTTC. Residues: CATNRDTYEQYF. This sequence joins TRBV30 and TRBJ2-7; tentatively, D is TRBD1 (6 bases). V dropped 8 bases and J dropped 4 bases, with 15 bases sitting between them. Germline loops: CDR1 GTSNPN, CDR2 SVGIG (reference sequence). CDR3 length: 12 residues.